This section outlines one T cell receptor beta chain sequence together with its context. A single count supports this clone. The clone's antigen remains unknown. It has no much larger one-base neighbor in the sample; base qualities were not kept. This specimen comes from a study of blood T cell repertoires in COVID-19 (dated by TCRdb to 2018 to 2020). Turning to the overall study: The collaborator samples originated in the United States, Italy and Spain and spanned the acute and convalescent phases of COVID-19. The prospective study material was composed of cDNA or gDNA derived from T cells, B-cell-depleted T cells, or PBMCs. Deeply sampled blood TCRbeta repertoires from subjects exposed to, actively infected with, or recovered from COVID-19 were included in the dataset. The repertoires were made available in a free public database intended to serve as a resource for research on the immune response to SARS-CoV-2. Samples came from the ongoing ImmuneRACE study (first 160 participants) plus 1,254 subjects from 6 global collaborators. The sample metadata nearly always contained a de-identified subject ID, COVID-19 status, age in years and sex. HLA class I and class II types, where available, came from metadata supplied by the sample provider rather than from assay-based typing.

One collaborating source in Seattle enrolled patients during active infection and followed them longitudinally through the course of disease. Each collaborating institution followed its own protocols to collect whole blood in K2EDTA tubes. Collaborator samples were shipped for TCRbeta analysis as frozen whole blood, isolated PBMCs, or DNA extracted from either sample type. Results the study describes overall, beyond this receptor: The amount of clinical and demographic metadata varied by source and participant and was provided uncurated.

TCRbeta CDR3 regions were amplified from genomic DNA by means of the immunoSEQ Assay, a bias-controlled multiplex PCR. Concerning the study's data processing: The number of nucleated cells in each sample was estimated by amplification of reference gene primers within the assay. To quantify the absolute abundance of each unique TCRbeta CDR3 rearrangement, sequence reads were collapsed and filtered. For each sample, productive Simpson clonality was calculated by taking the square root of Simpson's diversity index across productive rearrangements. As stored in TCRdb, this immuneACCESS dataset retains in-frame rearrangements with V and J assigned. A fraction of the clones does not appear; measured against another copy, unresolved V genes explain less than half of the discrepancy, and the remainder lacks a known reason. The V and J calls and clone size were taken over from that table, and D and trimming were inferred from the DNA. The sample yields approximately 110,000 clones; 75% to 90% were counted once. The ten most abundant clones make up about 3.3% of the sample.

Taken from the germline V gene, the CDR1 and CDR2 loops are MNHEY and SVGAGI. V is reduced by 7 bases and J by 1 base, leaving a spacing of 14 bases between them. Inclusive of the bounding cysteine and phenylalanine, the CDR3 is 14 residues long. Only the CDR3 region is kept as DNA, spanning 42 bases read in frame from base 1. The sample taken for sequencing was peripheral blood. The receptor's source is an elderly woman with COVID-19, enrolled during active disease. The chain couples TRBV6-5 to TRBJ2-7; the D gene is perhaps TRBD1, on 5 matching bases. The CDR3: CASKQDLISYEQYF. In nucleotides, the sequence is TGTGCCAGCAAACAGGACCTTATTTCCTACGAGCAGTACTTC.